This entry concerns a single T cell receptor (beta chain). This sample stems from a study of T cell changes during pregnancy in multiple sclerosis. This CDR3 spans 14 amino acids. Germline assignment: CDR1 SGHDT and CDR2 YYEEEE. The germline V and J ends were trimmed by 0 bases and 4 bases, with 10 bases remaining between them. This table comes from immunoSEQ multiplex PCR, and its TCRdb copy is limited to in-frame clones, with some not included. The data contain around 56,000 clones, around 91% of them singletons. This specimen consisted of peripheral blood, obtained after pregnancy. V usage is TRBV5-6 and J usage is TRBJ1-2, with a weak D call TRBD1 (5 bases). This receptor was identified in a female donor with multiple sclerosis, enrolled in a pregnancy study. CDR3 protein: CASSLDRFGYGYTF. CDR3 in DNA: TGTGCCAGCAGCTTGGACAGGTTTGGCTATGGCTACACCTTC.